This TCR beta chain emerged from a study of blood T cell repertoires in COVID-19. Sequencing was performed with immunoSEQ multiplex PCR; in TCRdb, only in-frame clones are kept and a portion is missing. The sample yields 200,000 to 300,000 clones, roughly 86% seen once. This CDR3 is 14 amino acids long. Trimming took off 5 bases at V and 4 bases at J, with 14 bases between the two ends. Looked up from germline, CDR1 is SGHNT and CDR2 is YENEEA. This receptor was identified in a man between 35 and 55 years old who had recovered from COVID-19. Sequencing was performed on peripheral blood. The rearrangement links TRBV11-3 to TRBJ2-5; TRBD2 is a possible D gene (6 bases). In nucleotides, the CDR3 is TGTGCCAGCAGCCCAGCCGGGAGTTCAGAGACCCAGTACTTC. It yields the protein CASSPAGSSETQYF.